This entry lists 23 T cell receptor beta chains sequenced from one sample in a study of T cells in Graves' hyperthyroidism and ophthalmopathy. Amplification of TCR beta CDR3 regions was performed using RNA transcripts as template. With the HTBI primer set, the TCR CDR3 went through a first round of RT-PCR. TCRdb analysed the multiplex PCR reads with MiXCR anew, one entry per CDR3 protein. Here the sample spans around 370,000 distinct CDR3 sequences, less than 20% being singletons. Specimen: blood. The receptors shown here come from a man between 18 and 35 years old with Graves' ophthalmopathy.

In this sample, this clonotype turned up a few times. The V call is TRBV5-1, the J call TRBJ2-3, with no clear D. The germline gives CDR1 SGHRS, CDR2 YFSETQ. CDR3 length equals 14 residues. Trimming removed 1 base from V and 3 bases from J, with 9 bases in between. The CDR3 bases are TGCGCCAGCAGCTTGAACCGAGGTACAGATACGCAGTATTTT. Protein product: CASSLNRGTDTQYF.

The CDR3 DNA follows: TGTGCCAGCAGTGAAGGGACAGACAAAAACATTCAGTACTTC. Translated: CASSEGTDKNIQYF. The chain has TRBV6-1 and TRBJ2-4, with D possibly TRBD1 on 6 matching bases. CDR1 and CDR2 from the germline V gene are MNHNS and SASEGT. CDR3 size: 14 residues. Deletions cut 1 base from V and 3 bases from J, with 7 bases between.

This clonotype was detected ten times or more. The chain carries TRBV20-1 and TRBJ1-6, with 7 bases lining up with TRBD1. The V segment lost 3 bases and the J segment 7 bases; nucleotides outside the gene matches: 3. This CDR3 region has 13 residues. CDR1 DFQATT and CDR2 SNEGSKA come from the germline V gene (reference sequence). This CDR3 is CSARRGLNSPLHF. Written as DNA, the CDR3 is TGCAGTGCTAGGAGGGGGCTGAATTCACCCCTCCACTTT.

CDR3 sequence (DNA): TGTGCCATCAGTGAAGGACAGGGAAGCGGCTACACCTTC. Its protein product is CAISEGQGSGYTF. The gene calls are TRBV10-3 and TRBJ1-2; TRBD1 matches 8 bases. Germline CDR1 reads ENHRY; CDR2 reads SYGVKD. The V gene end was trimmed by 3 bases and the J gene end by 8 bases; junction bases not matched to a gene: 5. This CDR3 has 13 residues.

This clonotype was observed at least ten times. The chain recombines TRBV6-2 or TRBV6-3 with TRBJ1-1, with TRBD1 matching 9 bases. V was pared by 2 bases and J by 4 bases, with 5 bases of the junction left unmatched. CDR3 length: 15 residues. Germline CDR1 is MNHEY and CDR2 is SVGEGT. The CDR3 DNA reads TGTGCCAGCAGTTACCCCGGGACAGGGCGCACTGAAGCTTTCTTT. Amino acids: CASSYPGTGRTEAFF.

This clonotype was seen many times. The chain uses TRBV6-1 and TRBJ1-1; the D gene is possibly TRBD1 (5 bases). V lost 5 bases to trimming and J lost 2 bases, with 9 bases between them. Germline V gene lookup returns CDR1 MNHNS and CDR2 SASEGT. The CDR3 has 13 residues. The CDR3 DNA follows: TGTGCCAGCAGTTGGGGACCTAACACTGAAGCTTTCTTT. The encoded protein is CASSWGPNTEAFF.

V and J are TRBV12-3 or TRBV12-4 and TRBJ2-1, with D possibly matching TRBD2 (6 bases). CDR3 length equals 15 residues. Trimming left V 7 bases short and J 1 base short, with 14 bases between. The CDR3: CASTLTRRSYNEQFF. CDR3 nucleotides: TGTGCCAGCACCTTGACTAGAAGGTCCTACAATGAGCAGTTCTTC.

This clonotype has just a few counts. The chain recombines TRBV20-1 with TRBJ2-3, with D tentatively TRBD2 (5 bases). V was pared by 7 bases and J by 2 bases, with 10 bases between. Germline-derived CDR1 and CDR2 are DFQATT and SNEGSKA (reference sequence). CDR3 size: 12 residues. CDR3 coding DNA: TGCAGTGTGGACTCCTACACAGATACGCAGTATTTT. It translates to CSVDSYTDTQYF.

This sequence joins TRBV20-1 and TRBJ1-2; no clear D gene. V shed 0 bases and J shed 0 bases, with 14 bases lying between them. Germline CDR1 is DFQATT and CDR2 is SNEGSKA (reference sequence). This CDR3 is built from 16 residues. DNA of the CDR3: TGCAGTGCTAGAGATCCCGCCTCACCTTCTAACTATGGCTACACCTTC. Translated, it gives CSARDPASPSNYGYTF.

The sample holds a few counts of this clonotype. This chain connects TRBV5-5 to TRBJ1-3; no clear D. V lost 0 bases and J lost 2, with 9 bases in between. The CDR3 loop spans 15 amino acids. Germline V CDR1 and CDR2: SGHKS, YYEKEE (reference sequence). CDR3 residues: CASSLGMGAGNTIYF. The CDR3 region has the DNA TGTGCCAGCAGCTTGGGGATGGGCGCTGGAAACACCATATATTTT.

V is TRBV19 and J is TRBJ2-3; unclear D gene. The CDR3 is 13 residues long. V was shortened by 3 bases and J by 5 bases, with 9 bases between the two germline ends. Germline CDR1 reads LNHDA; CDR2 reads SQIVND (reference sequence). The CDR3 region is CASSITARDTQYF. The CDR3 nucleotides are TGTGCCAGTAGTATCACAGCCAGAGATACGCAGTATTTT.

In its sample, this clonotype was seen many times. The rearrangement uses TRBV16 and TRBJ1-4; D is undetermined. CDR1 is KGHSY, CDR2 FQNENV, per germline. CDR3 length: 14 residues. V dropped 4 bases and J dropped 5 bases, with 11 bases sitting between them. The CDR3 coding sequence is TGTGCCAGCAGCCCGACCTCGGGAAATGAAAAACTGTTTTTT. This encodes CASSPTSGNEKLFF.

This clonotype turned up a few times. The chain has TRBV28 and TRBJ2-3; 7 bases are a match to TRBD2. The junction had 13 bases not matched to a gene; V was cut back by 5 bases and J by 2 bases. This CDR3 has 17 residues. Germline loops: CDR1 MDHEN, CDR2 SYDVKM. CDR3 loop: CASSAYFSGTNTDTQYF. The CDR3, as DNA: TGTGCCAGCAGTGCATACTTCTCCGGGACTAACACAGATACGCAGTATTTT.

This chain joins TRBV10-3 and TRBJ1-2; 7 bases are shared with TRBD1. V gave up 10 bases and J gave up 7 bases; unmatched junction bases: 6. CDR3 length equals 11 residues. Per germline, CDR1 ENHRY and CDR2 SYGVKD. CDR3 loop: CATSGGPGYTF. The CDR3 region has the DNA TGTGCCACGTCAGGGGGGCCTGGCTACACCTTC.

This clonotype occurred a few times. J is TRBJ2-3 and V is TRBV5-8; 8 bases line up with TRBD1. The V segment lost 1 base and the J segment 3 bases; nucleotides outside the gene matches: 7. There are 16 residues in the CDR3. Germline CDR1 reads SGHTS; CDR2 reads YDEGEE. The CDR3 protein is CASSLKGRGPTDTQYF. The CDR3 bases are TGTGCCAGCAGCTTGAAGGGCAGGGGGCCTACAGATACGCAGTATTTT. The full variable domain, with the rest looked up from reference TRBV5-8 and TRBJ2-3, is EAGVTQSPTHLIKTRGQQATLRCSPISGHTSVYWYQQALGLGLQFLLWYDEGEERNRGNFPPRFSGRQFPNYSSELNVNALELEDSALYLCASSLKGRGPTDTQYFGPGTRLTVL.

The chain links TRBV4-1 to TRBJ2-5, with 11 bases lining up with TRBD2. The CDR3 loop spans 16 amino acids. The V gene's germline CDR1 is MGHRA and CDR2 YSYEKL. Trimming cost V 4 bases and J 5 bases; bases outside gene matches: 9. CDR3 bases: TGCGCCAGCAGCCCCCGGGGTAGCGGGGGGGAGGAGACCCAGTACTTC. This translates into CASSPRGSGGEETQYF.

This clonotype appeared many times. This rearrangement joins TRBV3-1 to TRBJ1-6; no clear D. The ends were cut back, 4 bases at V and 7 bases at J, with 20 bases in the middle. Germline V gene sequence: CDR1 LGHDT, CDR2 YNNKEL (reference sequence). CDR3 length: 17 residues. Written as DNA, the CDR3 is TGTGCCAGCAGCCCTCTCGGGCGTCCAGCAAGGAATTCACCCCTCCACTTT. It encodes CASSPLGRPARNSPLHF.

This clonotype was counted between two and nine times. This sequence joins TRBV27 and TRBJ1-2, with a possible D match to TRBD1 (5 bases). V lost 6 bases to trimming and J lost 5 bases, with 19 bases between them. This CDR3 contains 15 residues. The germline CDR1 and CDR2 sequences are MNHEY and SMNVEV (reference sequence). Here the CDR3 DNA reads TGTGCCAGCAGCCCGTGGGGGTCCTCACCGTATGGCTACACCTTC. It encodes CASSPWGSSPYGYTF.

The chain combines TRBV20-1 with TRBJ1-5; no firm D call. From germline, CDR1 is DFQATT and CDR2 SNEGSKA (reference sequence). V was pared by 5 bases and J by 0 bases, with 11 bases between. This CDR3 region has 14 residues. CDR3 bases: TGCAGTGCTTGGCGCGCCAATAGCAATCAGCCCCAGCATTTT. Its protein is CSAWRANSNQPQHF.

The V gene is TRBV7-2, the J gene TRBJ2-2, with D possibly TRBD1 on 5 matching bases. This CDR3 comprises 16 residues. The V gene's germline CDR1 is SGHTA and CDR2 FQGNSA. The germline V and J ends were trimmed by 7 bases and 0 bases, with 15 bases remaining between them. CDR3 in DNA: TGTGCCAGCACTTCTTGGGGCCTGACGAACACCGGGGAGCTGTTTTTT. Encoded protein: CASTSWGLTNTGELFF.

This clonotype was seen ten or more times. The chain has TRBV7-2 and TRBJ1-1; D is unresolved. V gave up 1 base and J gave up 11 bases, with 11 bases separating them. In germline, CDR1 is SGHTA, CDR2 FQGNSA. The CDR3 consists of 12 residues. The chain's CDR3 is CASSLVSLGAFF. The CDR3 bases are TGTGCCAGCAGCTTAGTGTCGTTGGGTGCTTTCTTT.

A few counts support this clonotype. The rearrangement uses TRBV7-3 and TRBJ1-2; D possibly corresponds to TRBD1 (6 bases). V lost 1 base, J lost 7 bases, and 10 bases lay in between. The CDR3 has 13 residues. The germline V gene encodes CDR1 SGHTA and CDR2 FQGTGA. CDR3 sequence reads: CASSLNREVGYTF. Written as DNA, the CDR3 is TGTGCCAGCAGCTTAAACAGGGAAGTTGGCTACACCTTC.

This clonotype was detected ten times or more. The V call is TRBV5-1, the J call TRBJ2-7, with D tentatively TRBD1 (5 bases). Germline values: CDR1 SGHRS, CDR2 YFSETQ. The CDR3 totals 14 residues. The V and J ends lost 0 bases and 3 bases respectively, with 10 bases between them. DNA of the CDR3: TGCGCCAGCAGCTTGGACGACAGCTTCTACGAGCAGTACTTC. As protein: CASSLDDSFYEQYF.